The rows below give T cell receptor beta chains drawn from one sample of a study of T cells in Graves' hyperthyroidism and ophthalmopathy. TCRdb called the multiplex PCR reads again in MiXCR, with one record for every CDR3 protein. There are about 690,000 distinct CDR3 sequences in the sample; approximately 15% occur only once, and less than 20% lies in the top ten. Input material: blood. Receptors were obtained from a man between 50 and 59 years old with Graves' hyperthyroidism. Each CDR3 is given with its conserved first and last residue. D genes are given only for firm matches. Clone size appears in some rows only: once, few, many, or a class for an expanded clone.

j_call cdr3_length clone_size d_call v_call cdr3_nt cdr3_aa
TRBJ1-1 13 NA NA TRBV6-1 TGTGCCAGCAGTGAAGAAGGGAACACTGAAGCTTTCTTT CASSEEGNTEAFF
TRBJ1-1 13 many NA TRBV6-2/TRBV6-3 TGTGCCAGCCGAACGGGGGAGATCACTGAAGCTTTCTTT CASRTGEITEAFF
TRBJ1-4 14 NA NA TRBV5-1 TGCGCCAGCAGTCGCGACAGTAGTAATGAAAAACTGTTTTTT CASSRDSSNEKLFF
TRBJ1-3 17 NA TRBD1 TRBV3-1 TGTGCCAGCAGCCAAGCCTTGACAGGGAGCTCTGGAAACACCATATATTTT CASSQALTGSSGNTIYF
TRBJ2-7 16 many TRBD2 TRBV20-1 TGCAGTGCCACTCTAGCGGGAGGTTCCCTCTCCTACGAGCAGTACTTC CSATLAGGSLSYEQYF
TRBJ2-2 15 NA TRBD2 TRBV5-6 TGTGCCAGCAGCTTGCCCCTAGCGGTCACCGGGGAGCTGTTTTTT CASSLPLAVTGELFF
TRBJ2-2 13 few NA TRBV5-1 TGCGCCAGCAGCGGGGAGAACACCGGGGAGCTGTTTTTT CASSGENTGELFF
TRBJ2-7 14 few TRBD2 TRBV7-9 TGTGCCAGCAGCTCCGCTAGCGGCTCGGGAGAGCAGTACTTC CASSSASGSGEQYF
TRBJ1-2 12 NA NA TRBV5-1 TGCGCCAGCAGCCAACATGACAGTGGCTACACCTTC CASSQHDSGYTF
TRBJ2-1 14 NA NA TRBV7-9 TGTGCCAGCAGCCATCCCAATAGGTACAATGAGCAGTTCTTC CASSHPNRYNEQFF
TRBJ1-5 12 NA NA TRBV28 TGTGCCAGCAGCTCCCAGAATCAGCCCCAGCATTTT CASSSQNQPQHF
TRBJ2-7 14 few TRBD2 TRBV18 TGTGCCAGCTCACTAAGGGAGGGGTACTACGAGCAGTACTTC CASSLREGYYEQYF
TRBJ2-7 15 many NA TRBV7-2 TGTGCCAGCAGCTCTGGACGCCGAACAGCCTACGAGCAGTACTTC CASSSGRRTAYEQYF